The 17 T cell receptor beta chains below were found in one sample sequenced in a study of shared clonotypes between healthy human individuals. Only in-frame clones appear in the TCRdb table, and some are missing; sequencing was by immunoSEQ multiplex PCR. Altogether approximately 1,500,000 clones are present, 95% to 97% being singletons, with the ten largest covering approximately 1.2%. The source material was naive CD4+ T cells sorted from blood. Subset described: CD45RA+ positively selected. Receptors were obtained from a man aged 25-45 years in good health.

A single count supports this clone. The gene calls are TRBV7-8 and TRBJ2-7, with 11 bases aligning to TRBD2. With V trimmed by 2 bases and J by 1 base, 10 bases remained unmatched. Germline V gives CDR1 SGHVS, CDR2 FQNEAQ. The CDR3 loop spans 18 amino acids. The CDR3 protein is CASSLIVAGGPSSYEQYF. The CDR3 nucleotides are TGTGCCAGCAGCTTAATTGTAGCGGGAGGGCCGAGTTCCTACGAGCAGTACTTC.

V gene TRBV7-9 combines with J gene TRBJ2-3, with D possibly being TRBD2 (5 bases). V was clipped by 1 base and J by 3 bases, with 11 bases between them. CDR3 length: 15 amino acids. Germline V gene lookup returns CDR1 SEHNR and CDR2 FQNEAQ (reference sequence). CDR3 amino acids: CASSLDSAKTDTQYF. CDR3 DNA: TGTGCCAGCAGCTTAGATAGCGCTAAAACAGATACGCAGTATTTT.

The V gene is TRBV5-1, the J gene TRBJ1-5; 7 bases map to TRBD1. The length of the CDR3 is 14 residues. Germline V gene sequence: CDR1 SGHRS, CDR2 YFSETQ. V was pared by 5 bases and J by 4 bases, with 6 bases of the junction left unmatched. As DNA, the CDR3 is TGCGCCAGCAGTCAAGGACAGGTAAATCAGCCCCAGCATTTT. This translates into CASSQGQVNQPQHF.

The V gene is TRBV11-2, the J gene TRBJ2-7; 8 bases match TRBD1. This CDR3 comprises 16 residues. Trimming removed 2 bases from V and 2 bases from J; junction bases left unmatched: 8. Germline-derived CDR1 and CDR2 are SGHAT and FQNNGV. CDR3 bases: TGTGCCAGCAGCTTACCACAGGGGGAACACCCCTACGAGCAGTACTTC. Translating it yields CASSLPQGEHPYEQYF.

V and J are TRBV10-3 and TRBJ2-3, with 11 bases fitting TRBD2. V lost 3 bases, J lost 2 bases, and 4 bases stayed unmatched. Germline V gives CDR1 ENHRY, CDR2 SYGVKD. CDR3 length: 16 amino acids. The CDR3, as DNA: TGTGCCATCAGTGAAAAGACTAGCGGGGTCACAGATACGCAGTATTTT. Protein product: CAISEKTSGVTDTQYF.

This clone appeared once. The J gene is TRBJ2-3, the V gene TRBV11-3; 10 bases match TRBD2. In germline, CDR1 is SGHNT, CDR2 YENEEA. V lost 5 bases and J lost 0; bases outside the gene matches: 8. The CDR3 spans 17 residues. The CDR3 spells CASSPGLAVTSTDTQYF. The CDR3 coding sequence is TGTGCCAGCAGCCCCGGACTAGCGGTTACTAGCACAGATACGCAGTATTTT.

This clone was recorded only once. The J gene is TRBJ2-2, the V gene TRBV21-1; the table gives TRBD1 as D, unverified against the DNA. TRBV21-1 represents a pseudogene. The CDR3 runs 15 residues. CDR3 nucleotide sequence: TGTGCCAGCAGGGGGGACAGGGTGGAGACCGGGGAGCTGTTTTTT. Amino acid sequence: CASRGDRVETGELFF.

The J gene is TRBJ1-5, the V gene TRBV7-9; D ambiguous. Germline V lookup: CDR1 SEHNR, CDR2 FQNEAQ (reference sequence). V was shortened by 1 base and J by 2 bases, with 18 bases between the two germline ends. This CDR3 has 18 residues. CDR3 sequence (DNA): TGTGCCAGCAGCTTAGACGGCCTAGGGTCAAGAGGCAATCAGCCCCAGCATTTT. Its protein product is CASSLDGLGSRGNQPQHF. Using reference TRBV7-9 and TRBJ1-5 for the parts outside the CDR3, the full variable domain is DTGVSQNPRHKITKRGQNVTFRCDPISEHNRLYWYRQTLGQGPEFLTYFQNEAQLEKSRLLSDRFSAERPKGSFSTLEIQRTEQGDSAMYLCASSLDGLGSRGNQPQHFGDGTRLSIL.

This clone was detected only once. This CDR3 is CASTPGQGANEQFF. The CDR3 nucleotides are TGTGCCAGCACGCCAGGGCAGGGGGCAAATGAGCAGTTCTTC. The chain combines TRBV5-4 with TRBJ2-1; TRBD1 matches at 8 bases. Germline CDR1 SGHNT, CDR2 YYREEE (reference sequence). The V segment lost 6 bases and the J segment 7 bases; nucleotides outside the gene matches: 9. The CDR3 runs to 14 residues.

The chain uses TRBV18 and TRBJ2-7; tentatively, D is TRBD2 (6 bases). CDR1 is KGHSH and CDR2 is LQKENI in the germline V gene. The length of the CDR3 is 15 residues. V was pared by 3 bases and J by 7 bases, with 19 bases between. CDR3 region: CASSPRLGSLSEQYF. Written as DNA, the CDR3 is TGTGCCAGCTCACCTCGACTAGGGTCTCTTAGTGAGCAGTACTTC.

The chain links TRBV11-3 to TRBJ2-3, with TRBD2 identical over 7 bases. Germline V gene lookup returns CDR1 SGHNT and CDR2 YENEEA. V shed 1 base and J 5 bases; nucleotides not matched to a gene: 3. The CDR3 is 14 residues long. The CDR3 DNA reads TGTGCCAGCAGCTTAGGGGGGGGAGTAGATACGCAGTATTTT. It translates to CASSLGGGVDTQYF.

The rearrangement uses TRBV18 and TRBJ2-2, with TRBD2 as a possible D gene (5 bases). Germline CDR1 and CDR2: KGHSH and LQKENI. The CDR3 has 15 amino acids. Trimming left V 3 bases short and J 3 bases short, with 11 bases between. The CDR3 bases are TGTGCCAGCTCACCCCAACTCGGGGACACCGGGGAGCTGTTTTTT. This encodes CASSPQLGDTGELFF.

The chain has TRBV28 and TRBJ1-1; D remains ambiguous. The CDR3 is made up of 13 amino acids. Trimming removed 3 bases at V and 5 bases at J, with 10 bases between. CDR1 MDHEN and CDR2 SYDVKM come from the germline V gene. The CDR3 protein is CASSFSLETEAFF. The DNA for the CDR3 is TGTGCCAGCAGTTTTTCTCTTGAGACTGAAGCTTTCTTT.

In the case of this clone: This sample includes further DNA sequences coding for the same CDR3. The chain recombines TRBV29-1 with TRBJ1-2; D is perhaps TRBD1 (5 bases). Germline loops: CDR1 SQVTM, CDR2 ANQGSEA. CDR3 size: 12 residues. V dropped 6 bases and J dropped 5 bases, with 13 bases sitting between them. The CDR3 loop reads CSVVRGSYGYTF. CDR3 coding DNA: TGCAGCGTAGTAAGGGGTTCTTATGGCTACACCTTC.

On this clone: The same CDR3 is also encoded by other DNA sequences in this sample. The J gene is TRBJ2-3, the V gene TRBV20-1; unclear D gene. V was shortened by 6 bases and J by 0 bases, with 4 bases between the two germline ends. This CDR3 region has 11 residues. In germline, CDR1 is DFQATT, CDR2 SNEGSKA (reference sequence). DNA of the CDR3: TGCAGTGCGGCAAGCACAGATACGCAGTATTTT. It codes for CSAASTDTQYF.

V gene TRBV7-2 combines with J gene TRBJ2-7, with 14 nucleotides matching TRBD2. From germline, CDR1 is SGHTA and CDR2 FQGNSA. Trimming removed 0 bases from V and 9 bases from J; junction bases left unmatched: 10. The CDR3 has 17 residues. The chain's CDR3 is CASSLASGTSGSSGQYF. The CDR3 nucleotides read TGTGCCAGCAGCTTAGCTTCGGGGACTAGCGGGAGCTCAGGGCAGTACTTC.

Concerning this clone itself: The sample holds other DNA sequences that translate to the same CDR3. The chain links TRBV7-9 to TRBJ2-1; 9 bases are shared with TRBD1. Germline CDR1 and CDR2: SEHNR and FQNEAQ (reference sequence). The CDR3 contains 14 residues. V was pared by 5 bases and J by 7 bases, with 6 bases of the junction left unmatched. CDR3: CASSTRQGGNEQFF. As DNA, the CDR3 is TGTGCCAGCAGCACCAGACAGGGGGGGAATGAGCAGTTCTTC.